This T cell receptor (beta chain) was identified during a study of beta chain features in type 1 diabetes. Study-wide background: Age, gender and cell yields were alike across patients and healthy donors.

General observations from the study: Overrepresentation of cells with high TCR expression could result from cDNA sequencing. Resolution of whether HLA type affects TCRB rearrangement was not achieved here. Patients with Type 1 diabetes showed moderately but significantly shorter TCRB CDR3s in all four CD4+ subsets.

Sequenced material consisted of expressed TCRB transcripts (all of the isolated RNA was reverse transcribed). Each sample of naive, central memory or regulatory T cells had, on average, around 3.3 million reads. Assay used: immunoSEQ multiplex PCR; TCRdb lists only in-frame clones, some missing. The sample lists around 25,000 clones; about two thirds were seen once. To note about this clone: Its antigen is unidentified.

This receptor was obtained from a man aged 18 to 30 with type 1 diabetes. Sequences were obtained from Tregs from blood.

As DNA, the CDR3 is TGTGCCAGCAGTCCGACTAGGGAGACCCAGTACTTC. Amino acids: CASSPTRETQYF. The V call is TRBV7-2, the J call TRBJ2-5; D may be TRBD2 (6 bases). V lost 6 bases and J 5 bases, leaving 10 bases between the germline ends. This CDR3 spans 12 amino acids. Germline V lookup: CDR1 SGHTA, CDR2 FQGNSA.